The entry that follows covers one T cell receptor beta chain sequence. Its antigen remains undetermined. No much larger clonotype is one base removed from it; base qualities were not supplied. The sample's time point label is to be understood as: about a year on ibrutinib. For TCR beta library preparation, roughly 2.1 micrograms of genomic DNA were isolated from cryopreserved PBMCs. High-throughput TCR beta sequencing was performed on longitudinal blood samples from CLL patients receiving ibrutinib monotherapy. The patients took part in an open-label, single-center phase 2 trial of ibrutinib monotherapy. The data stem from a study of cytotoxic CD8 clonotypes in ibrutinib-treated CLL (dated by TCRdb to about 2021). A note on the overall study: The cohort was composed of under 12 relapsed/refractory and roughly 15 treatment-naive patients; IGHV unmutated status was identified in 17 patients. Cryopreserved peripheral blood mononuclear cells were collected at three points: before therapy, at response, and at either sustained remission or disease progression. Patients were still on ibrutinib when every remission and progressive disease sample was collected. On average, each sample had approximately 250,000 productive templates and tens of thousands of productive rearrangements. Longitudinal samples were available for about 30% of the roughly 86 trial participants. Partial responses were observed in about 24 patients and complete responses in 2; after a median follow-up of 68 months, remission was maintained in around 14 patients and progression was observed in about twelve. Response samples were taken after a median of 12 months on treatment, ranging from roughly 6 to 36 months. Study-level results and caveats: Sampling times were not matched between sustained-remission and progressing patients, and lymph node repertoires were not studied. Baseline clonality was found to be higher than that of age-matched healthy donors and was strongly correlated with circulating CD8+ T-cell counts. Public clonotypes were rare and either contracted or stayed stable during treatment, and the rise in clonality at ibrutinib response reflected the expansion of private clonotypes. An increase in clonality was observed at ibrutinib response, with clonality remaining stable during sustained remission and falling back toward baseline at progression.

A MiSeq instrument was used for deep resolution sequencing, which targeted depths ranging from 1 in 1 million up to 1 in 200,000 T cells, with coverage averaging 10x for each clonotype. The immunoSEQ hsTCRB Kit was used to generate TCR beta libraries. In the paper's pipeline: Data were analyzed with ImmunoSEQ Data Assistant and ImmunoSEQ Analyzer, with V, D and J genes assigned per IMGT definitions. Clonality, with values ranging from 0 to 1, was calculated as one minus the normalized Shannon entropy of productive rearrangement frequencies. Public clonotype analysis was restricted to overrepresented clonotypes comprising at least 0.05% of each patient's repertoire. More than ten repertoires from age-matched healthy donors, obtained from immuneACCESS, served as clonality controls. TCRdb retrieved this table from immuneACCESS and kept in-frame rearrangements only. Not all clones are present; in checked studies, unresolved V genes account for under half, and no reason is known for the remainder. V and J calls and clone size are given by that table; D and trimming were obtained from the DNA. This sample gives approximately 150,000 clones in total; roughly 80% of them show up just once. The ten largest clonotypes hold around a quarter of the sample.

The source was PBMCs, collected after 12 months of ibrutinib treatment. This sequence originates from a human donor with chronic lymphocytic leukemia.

CDR3 reads: CASSRQGELFF. In nucleotide form, the sequence is TGTGCCAGCAGTAGACAGGGGGAGCTGTTTTTT. The chain employs TRBV6-5 and TRBJ2-2; the D segment could be TRBD1, given 5 matching bases. The CDR3 runs 11 residues from the cysteine to the phenylalanine. Here the CDR3 DNA is all that survives: 33 bases in frame from base 1. CDR1 and CDR2 are read off the germline V gene as MNHEY and SVGAGI. V is reduced by 5 bases and J by 8 bases, leaving a spacing of 6 bases between them.